This T cell receptor beta chain comes out of a study of spatial heterogeneity in lung cancer. A word on this clonotype: Its antigen is still unknown. Since it is a stray read in a library aimed at alpha chains, this beta chain has a size that is not meaningful.

Each molecule of TCR cDNA was tagged with one unique molecular identifier. MiXCR, run by TCRdb on the 5' RACE reads, gives a single entry per CDR3 protein. The sample includes approximately 6,900 distinct CDR3 sequences, roughly 13% of them seen just once. The CDR3 consists of 12 residues. The germline V gene encodes CDR1 DFQATT and CDR2 SNEGSKA (reference sequence). Specified time point: sample taken at primary tumor resection. Unsorted samples of tumor, nontumor lung or frozen PBMC had their whole RNA sequenced. Whole-study findings and limits: Nonsynonymous mutations, ubiquitous and regional, were tracked respectively by counts of ubiquitous and regional expanded TCRs. Intratumoral expanded alpha and beta TCR counts were found to track tumor mutation counts.

The sequence was collected from a male donor with early-stage non-small cell lung cancer. Material: lung tumor tissue, obtained at surgery. The chain is built from TRBV20-1 and TRBJ2-2; D not resolved. The CDR3 DNA sequence: TGCAGCGCCGACAAGACGTCCGGGGAGCTGTTTTTT. As protein: CSADKTSGELFF.